Listed below are T cell receptor beta chains from one sample, sequenced in a study of post-analysis software for immune sequencing data. TCRdb re-called the PCR reads with MiXCR, one entry per CDR3 protein. The table includes around 260,000 distinct CDR3 sequences, 35% to 40% detected once. The sequencing sample was made of blood. The receptors were sampled from a girl aged 10 to 17 with multiple sclerosis. Each CDR3 is given with its conserved first and last residue. Fields, in order: J gene, CDR3 length, V gene, D gene, CDR3 protein. The D gene is left open where the match is weak.

>TRBJ2-7|14|TRBV11-2|.
CASSLESRGTEQYF
>TRBJ1-1|12|TRBV20-1|TRBD1
CSGQGMNTEAFF
>TRBJ2-3|16|TRBV7-2|TRBD2
CASSLGGLADTDTQYF
>TRBJ1-6|15|TRBV4-1|.
CASSRTASYNSPLHF
>TRBJ2-6|15|TRBV11-2|TRBD1
CAGGQGTLWANVLTF
>TRBJ2-5|15|TRBV5-1|.
CASSLGTSLGETQYF
>TRBJ1-4|14|TRBV11-2|.
CASSSARGGEKLFF
>.|15|TRBV9|.
CASSGGSTLSYEQYF
>TRBJ2-7|15|TRBV5-1|TRBD1
CASSSATGGDYEQYF
>TRBJ2-1|12|TRBV12-3/TRBV12-4|.
CASSFHVNEQFF
>TRBJ2-5|13|TRBV7-2|.
CASSSTSRETQYF
>TRBJ1-2|16|TRBV9|TRBD1
CASSVEFGQGLLSYTF
>TRBJ1-1|12|TRBV30|.
CAWSRANTEAFF
>TRBJ1-2|15|TRBV6-6|TRBD1
CASSSSGGQGFDYTF
>TRBJ2-3|20|TRBV11-2|TRBD2
CASSSSLLAGGPSGTDTQYF
>TRBJ1-5|16|TRBV15|TRBD1
CATSRGGTGANQPQHF
>TRBJ2-1|16|TRBV7-3|TRBD2
CASSPLSGSRPNEQFF
>TRBJ2-5|14|TRBV24-1|TRBD1
CATSDPGGAETQYF
>TRBJ1-3|15|TRBV10-3|.
CAISEETRGGNTIYF
>TRBJ2-3|12|TRBV12-3/TRBV12-4|.
CASRRLVDTQYF
>TRBJ2-1|11|TRBV20-1|.
CSAPRGHEQFF
>TRBJ2-7|14|TRBV5-1|TRBD2
CASSFAGGVYEQYF
>TRBJ2-1|15|TRBV5-1|.
CASANGASSYNEQFF
>TRBJ2-6|20|TRBV5-1|TRBD1
CASSRTSVRTGSSGANVLTF
>TRBJ1-2|14|TRBV20-1|TRBD1
CSAVTDRGARGYTF
>TRBJ1-2|16|TRBV7-2|.
CASSPRSGAGLPGYTF
>TRBJ2-5|15|TRBV7-2|TRBD1
CASSPRTGEGETQYF